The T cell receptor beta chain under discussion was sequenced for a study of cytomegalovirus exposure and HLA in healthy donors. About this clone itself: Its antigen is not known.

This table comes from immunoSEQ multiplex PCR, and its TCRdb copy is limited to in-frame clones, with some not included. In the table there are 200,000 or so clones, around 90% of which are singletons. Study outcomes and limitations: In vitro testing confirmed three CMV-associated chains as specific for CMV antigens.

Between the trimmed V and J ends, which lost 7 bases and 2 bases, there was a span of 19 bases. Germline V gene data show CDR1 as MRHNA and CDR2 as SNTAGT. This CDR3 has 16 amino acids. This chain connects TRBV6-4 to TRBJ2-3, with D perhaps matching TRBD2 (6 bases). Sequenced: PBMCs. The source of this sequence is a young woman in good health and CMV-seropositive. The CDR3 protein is CASIKSGREITDTQYF. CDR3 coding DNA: TGTGCCAGCATCAAGTCCGGGAGAGAGATCACAGATACGCAGTATTTT.